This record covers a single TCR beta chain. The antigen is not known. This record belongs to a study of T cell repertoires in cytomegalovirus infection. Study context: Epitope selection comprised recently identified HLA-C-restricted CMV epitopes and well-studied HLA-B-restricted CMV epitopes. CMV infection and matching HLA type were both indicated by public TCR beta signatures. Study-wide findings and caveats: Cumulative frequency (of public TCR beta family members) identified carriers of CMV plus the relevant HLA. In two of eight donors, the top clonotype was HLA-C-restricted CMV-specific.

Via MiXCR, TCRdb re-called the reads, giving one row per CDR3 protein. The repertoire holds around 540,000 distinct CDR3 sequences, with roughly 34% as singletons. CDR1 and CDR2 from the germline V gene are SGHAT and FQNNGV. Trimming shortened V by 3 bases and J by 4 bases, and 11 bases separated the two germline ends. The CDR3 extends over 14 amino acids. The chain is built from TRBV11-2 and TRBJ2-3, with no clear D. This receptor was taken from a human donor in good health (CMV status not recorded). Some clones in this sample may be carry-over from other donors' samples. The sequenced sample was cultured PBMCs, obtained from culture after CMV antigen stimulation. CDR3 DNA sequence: TGTGCCAGCAGCTTGGGCCAGCCCCCAGATACGCAGTATTTT. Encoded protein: CASSLGQPPDTQYF.